Each of the 5 T cell receptor beta chains below was sequenced from the same sample in a study of shared clonotypes between healthy human individuals (dated by TCRdb to 2018 to 2020). The library came from the immunoSEQ multiplex PCR assay. The source is immuneACCESS, and TCRdb retained only in-frame sequences with V and J called. Part of the clones is not carried over; for the studies checked, unresolved V genes explain less than half of this, and the remainder is unexplained. This sample comprises roughly 720,000 clones, about 92% of them detected only once. Of the sample, 30% to 40% falls within the top ten clones. Material for sequencing was memory CD8+ T cells from PBMCs. Reading the label with the study, this specimen's cell subset or site is: CD45RO+ cells pooled with CCR7-negative TemRA cells. The origin of the receptors is a man aged 18 to 30 in good health. Some clones in this sample may be carry-over from other donors' samples.

The rearrangement links TRBV28 to TRBJ2-7; TRBD1 or TRBD2 may be the D gene (5 bases each). Looked up from germline, CDR1 is MDHEN and CDR2 is SYDVKM. V gave up 6 bases and J gave up 3 bases, with 15 bases separating them. The CDR3 covers 14 residues. CDR3 residues: CASSTTAENYEQYF. The CDR3 DNA is TGTGCCAGCAGCACGACAGCGGAAAACTACGAGCAGTACTTC.

V is TRBV27 and J is TRBJ1-1; D unclear. This CDR3 region has 14 residues. Between the trimmed V and J ends, which lost 2 bases and 10 bases, there was a span of 17 bases. Germline V lookup: CDR1 MNHEY, CDR2 SMNVEV (reference sequence). CDR3 residues: CASSLLAGEERAFF. CDR3 nucleotides: TGTGCCAGCAGTTTACTGGCAGGTGAGGAGCGAGCTTTCTTT.

The gene calls are TRBV5-1 and TRBJ2-6; 7 bases are a match to TRBD1. The CDR3 runs 18 residues. Looked up from germline, CDR1 is SGHRS and CDR2 is YFSETQ. Trimming removed 0 bases from V and 0 bases from J; junction bases left unmatched: 6. The CDR3: CASSLAQGVLSGANVLTF. The CDR3 nucleotides read TGCGCCAGCAGCTTGGCTCAGGGGGTGCTCTCTGGGGCCAACGTCCTGACTTTC.

This clone is a singleton in its sample. The chain links TRBV7-2 to TRBJ1-2; D unresolved. Germline values: CDR1 SGHTA, CDR2 FQGNSA. Trimming removed 5 bases at V and 0 bases at J, with 13 bases between. The CDR3 extends over 15 amino acids. The CDR3 is CASSQQEEANYGYTF. The CDR3 nucleotides read TGTGCCAGCAGCCAGCAGGAAGAAGCTAACTATGGCTACACCTTC.

V and J are TRBV10-3 and TRBJ1-4, with TRBD1 as a possible D gene (5 bases). This CDR3 spans 13 amino acids. Trimming left V 0 bases short and J 6 bases short, with 5 bases between. CDR1 and CDR2 from the germline V gene are ENHRY and SYGVKD. DNA of the CDR3: TGTGCCATCAGTGAGTCAGGGGATGAAAAACTGTTTTTT. This codes for CAISESGDEKLFF.